This is a list of T cell receptor beta chains from one sample in a study of shared clonotypes between healthy human individuals. Clones were read by immunoSEQ multiplex PCR, and TCRdb kept only the in-frame ones, dropping some. The table shows under 2.5 million clones, with 85% to 95% occurring only once. Sequenced material: naive CD4+ T cells from PBMCs. Receptors originate from a man aged 18 to 30 in good health. Some clones in this sample may be carry-over from other donors' samples. Both conserved end residues are part of each CDR3. D genes are given only for firm matches. Not every row has a clone size; where given, it reads once, few, many or a size class.

D: NA; V: TRBV5-1; J: TRBJ2-3; length: 16; size: NA; CDR3: CASSLGDREVTDTQYF; DNA: TGCGCCAGCAGCTTGGGAGACAGGGAGGTTACAGATACGCAGTATTTT
D: TRBD1; V: TRBV11-3; J: TRBJ2-1; length: 13; size: once; CDR3: CASSVDRATEQFF; DNA: TGTGCCAGCAGCGTAGACAGGGCAACTGAGCAGTTCTTC
D: TRBD1; V: TRBV6-1; J: TRBJ1-4; length: 13; size: NA; CDR3: CASSRDRGEKLFF; DNA: TGTGCCAGCAGTCGGGACAGGGGTGAAAAACTGTTTTTT
D: TRBD1; V: TRBV6-6; J: TRBJ1-2; length: 15; size: NA; CDR3: CASSYSDRGLYGYTF; DNA: TGTGCCAGCAGTTACTCGGACAGGGGGCTCTATGGCTACACCTTC
D: TRBD1; V: TRBV28; J: TRBJ2-6; length: 20; size: NA; CDR3: CASSLQGAFIWNSGANVLTF; DNA: TGTGCCAGCAGCCTACAGGGGGCTTTCATCTGGAACTCTGGGGCCAACGTCCTGACTTTC
D: NA; V: TRBV19; J: TRBJ1-1; length: 12; size: NA; CDR3: CASNGVNTEAFF; DNA: TGTGCCAGTAACGGAGTTAACACTGAAGCTTTCTTT
D: NA; V: TRBV28; J: TRBJ1-1; length: 12; size: NA; CDR3: CASTGVYTEAFF; DNA: TGTGCCAGCACCGGGGTCTACACTGAAGCTTTCTTT
D: NA; V: TRBV2; J: TRBJ1-4; length: 13; size: few; CDR3: CASRTESREKLFF; DNA: TGTGCCAGCAGGACAGAGAGTCGTGAAAAACTGTTTTTT
D: NA; V: TRBV5-1; J: TRBJ1-5; length: 15; size: NA; CDR3: CASSFSGNRNQPQHF; DNA: TGCGCCAGCAGCTTTTCAGGGAATCGCAATCAGCCCCAGCATTTT
D: NA; V: TRBV4-3; J: TRBJ1-2; length: 12; size: NA; CDR3: CASRLNNGVETF; DNA: TGCGCCAGCAGACTTAATAACGGGGTAGAGACCTTC
D: NA; V: TRBV11-2; J: TRBJ1-4; length: 14; size: NA; CDR3: CASSPLSTPEKLFF; DNA: TGTGCCAGCAGCCCCCTCTCGACACCTGAAAAACTGTTTTTT
D: TRBD1; V: TRBV7-2; J: TRBJ1-2; length: 14; size: NA; CDR3: CASSPRTGKYGYTF; DNA: TGTGCCAGCAGCCCCCGGACAGGGAAGTATGGCTACACCTTC
D: NA; V: TRBV28; J: TRBJ1-4; length: 15; size: NA; CDR3: CASSPRGLANEKLFF; DNA: TGTGCCAGCAGTCCTAGGGGGTTAGCTAATGAAAAACTGTTTTTT
D: TRBD2; V: TRBV5-1; J: TRBJ2-2; length: 15; size: NA; CDR3: CASTGLAEHTGELFF; DNA: TGCGCCAGCACCGGACTAGCGGAACACACCGGGGAGCTGTTTTTT
D: NA; V: TRBV2; J: TRBJ1-2; length: 14; size: NA; CDR3: CASSLKRGRDGYTF; DNA: TGTGCCAGCAGTCTTAAAAGGGGACGGGATGGCTACACCTTC
D: NA; V: TRBV20-1; J: TRBJ1-6; length: 11; size: once; CDR3: CSVQDNSPLHF; DNA: TGCAGTGTCCAGGATAATTCACCCCTCCACTTT
D: NA; V: TRBV6-6; J: TRBJ2-1; length: 12; size: NA; CDR3: CASSYEAAEQFF; DNA: TGTGCCAGCAGTTACGAGGCTGCCGAGCAGTTCTTC
D: NA; V: TRBV28; J: TRBJ1-5; length: 14; size: few; CDR3: CASSKPYPMQPQHF; DNA: TGTGCCAGCAGCAAACCGTACCCCATGCAGCCCCAGCATTTT
D: NA; V: TRBV15; J: TRBJ2-2; length: 13; size: NA; CDR3: CATSRDPTGELFF; DNA: TGTGCCACCAGCAGAGATCCGACCGGGGAGCTGTTTTTT
D: NA; V: TRBV5-4; J: TRBJ1-5; length: 12; size: NA; CDR3: CASSLLGQPQHF; DNA: TGTGCCAGCAGTCTGTTGGGCCAGCCCCAGCATTTT
D: NA; V: TRBV19; J: TRBJ1-1; length: 15; size: NA; CDR3: CATKRSTTMNTEAFF; DNA: TGTGCCACCAAGCGATCGACAACTATGAACACTGAAGCTTTCTTT
D: TRBD1; V: TRBV5-1; J: TRBJ2-1; length: 14; size: NA; CDR3: CASSLGQVYNEQFF; DNA: TGCGCCAGCAGCTTAGGACAGGTCTACAATGAGCAGTTCTTC
D: NA; V: TRBV7-9; J: TRBJ2-5; length: 14; size: NA; CDR3: CASSSTRIQETQYF; DNA: TGTGCCAGCAGTTCTACCAGGATCCAAGAGACCCAGTACTTC
D: NA; V: TRBV19; J: TRBJ1-5; length: 12; size: once; CDR3: CASSVPSGPQHF; DNA: TGTGCCAGTAGTGTCCCCTCGGGGCCCCAGCATTTT
D: TRBD2; V: TRBV7-3; J: TRBJ2-1; length: 15; size: NA; CDR3: CASSQRLAGAHEQFF; DNA: TGTGCCAGCAGCCAAAGACTAGCGGGAGCGCATGAGCAGTTCTTC
D: NA; V: TRBV18; J: TRBJ1-4; length: 15; size: NA; CDR3: CASSPSRGIEEKLFF; DNA: TGTGCCAGCTCACCAAGCAGGGGTATTGAGGAAAAACTGTTTTTT
D: NA; V: TRBV10-3; J: TRBJ1-2; length: 12; size: NA; CDR3: CAISGGVEGYTF; DNA: TGTGCCATCAGTGGGGGGGTTGAAGGCTACACCTTC
D: NA; V: TRBV2; J: TRBJ2-7; length: 11; size: NA; CDR3: CASRQSYEQYF; DNA: TGTGCCAGCAGACAGTCCTACGAGCAGTACTTC
D: NA; V: TRBV7-2; J: TRBJ2-1; length: 14; size: few; CDR3: CASSLGLGYYEQFF; DNA: TGTGCCAGCAGCTTAGGATTGGGGTACTATGAGCAGTTCTTC
D: NA; V: TRBV5-6; J: TRBJ2-3; length: 13; size: NA; CDR3: CASSLDGQGGQYF; DNA: TGTGCCAGCAGCTTGGATGGACAAGGTGGGCAGTATTTT
D: NA; V: TRBV28; J: TRBJ1-1; length: 18; size: NA; CDR3: CACTPPGRLQFMNTEAFF; DNA: TGTGCCTGCACGCCACCGGGACGGCTCCAGTTCATGAACACTGAAGCTTTCTTT
D: NA; V: TRBV28; J: TRBJ2-1; length: 14; size: NA; CDR3: CASSSPTLRDEQFF; DNA: TGTGCCAGCAGTTCGCCTACCCTCCGAGATGAGCAGTTCTTC
D: NA; V: TRBV7-8; J: TRBJ2-3; length: 14; size: NA; CDR3: CASSGHRVADTQYF; DNA: TGTGCCAGCAGCGGACACAGGGTCGCAGATACGCAGTATTTT
D: NA; V: TRBV7-2; J: TRBJ2-1; length: 15; size: NA; CDR3: CASSLPGKANNEQFF; DNA: TGTGCCAGCAGCTTACCGGGAAAGGCCAACAATGAGCAGTTCTTC
D: NA; V: TRBV2; J: TRBJ2-7; length: 13; size: NA; CDR3: CASSRQGLDEQYF; DNA: TGTGCCAGCAGTCGACAGGGACTGGACGAGCAGTACTTC
D: TRBD2; V: TRBV6-1; J: TRBJ2-3; length: 14; size: NA; CDR3: CASSVAGGSDTQYF; DNA: TGTGCCAGCAGTGTGGCGGGAGGCTCAGATACGCAGTATTTT